What follows are 5 T cell receptor beta chains derived from one specimen sequenced in a study of long-term antiretroviral therapy in people with HIV. The run of the v3.0 immunoSEQ assay was at survey level. Only in-frame clones appear in the TCRdb table, and some are missing; sequencing was by immunoSEQ multiplex PCR. The table has about 25,000 clones, around 82% seen once; the top ten hold approximately 5.5%. Here the sequenced sample was unsorted PBMCs, taken 3 years after starting antiretroviral therapy. All receptors come from a man aged 18 to 29 with HIV.

This chain connects TRBV10-2 to TRBJ2-4, with D perhaps being TRBD1 or TRBD2 (5 bases each). Trimming cost V 0 bases and J 6 bases, with 9 bases left between them. CDR3 length: 14 residues. Germline V gives CDR1 WSHSY, CDR2 SAAADI. This CDR3 reads CASSESGTVNIQYF. In DNA, the CDR3 is TGCGCCAGCAGTGAGTCGGGGACGGTAAACATTCAGTACTTC.

The V call is TRBV11-2, the J call TRBJ2-7, with D tentatively TRBD2 (5 bases). The V end was cut by 2 bases, the J end by 2 bases, with 13 bases between. The length of the CDR3 is 15 residues. Germline values: CDR1 SGHAT, CDR2 FQNNGV. The CDR3 region is CASSLMEVGAYEQYF. CDR3 nucleotides: TGTGCCAGCAGCTTAATGGAGGTTGGGGCCTACGAGCAGTACTTC.

The chain couples TRBV19 to TRBJ1-4, with D uncertain. The CDR3 totals 12 residues. Germline-derived CDR1 and CDR2 are LNHDA and SQIVND (reference sequence). Between the trimmed V and J ends, which lost 4 bases and 8 bases, there was a span of 8 bases. The DNA of the CDR3 is TGTGCCAGTAGTAACCCCCGGGAAAAACTGTTTTTT. Its protein is CASSNPREKLFF.

Here the CDR3 reads CSVYRAGGYTF. The DNA for the CDR3 is TGCAGCGTATACAGGGCCGGTGGCTACACCTTC. The V and J genes are TRBV29-1 and TRBJ1-2; D possibly corresponds to TRBD1 (6 bases). This CDR3 has 11 amino acids. The V end lost 6 bases, the J end lost 7 bases, and 12 bases lay between the germline ends. Looked up from germline, CDR1 is SQVTM and CDR2 is ANQGSEA.

This chain connects TRBV19 to TRBJ1-1, with 9 bases aligning to TRBD1. Germline trimming cut 10 bases from V and 6 bases from J; bases unmatched to any gene: 3. Germline V CDR1 and CDR2: LNHDA, SQIVND (reference sequence). The CDR3 covers 11 residues. CDR3 region: CATGTGPEAFF. As DNA, the CDR3 is TGTGCCACTGGGACAGGGCCTGAAGCTTTCTTT.